These T cell receptor beta chains were read from a single sample in a study of cytomegalovirus exposure and HLA in healthy donors. Assay used: immunoSEQ multiplex PCR; TCRdb lists only in-frame clones, some missing. Among 150,000 to 200,000 clones, around 78% were seen once, and the ten largest hold approximately 14%. The specimen sequenced was PBMCs. These receptors were taken from a woman under 40 in good health and CMV-seropositive. Each CDR3 is given without its conserved first and last residue. Size is stated for part of the rows, as once, few or many counts, or as a class when the clone is expanded.

TRBJ2-1,TRBV10-3,NA,AIGGVDSYNEQF
TRBJ2-3,TRBV9,NA,ASSVVGTAGDTQY
TRBJ1-1,TRBV27,once,ASSFTGVTEAF
TRBJ2-1,TRBV7-2,few,ASRFKTGAPYNEQF
TRBJ2-2,TRBV5-1,NA,ASSLEAGGTGELF
TRBJ2-1,TRBV29-1,NA,SVESGRWEF
TRBJ2-5,TRBV4-2,NA,ASSQDFLRGDGQETQY
TRBJ2-1,TRBV6-1,NA,ASRRGLNDEQF
TRBJ2-3,TRBV6-5,NA,ASRQLYRGDTQY
TRBJ1-5,TRBV6-1,NA,ASIRRRASNQPQH
TRBJ2-7,TRBV7-2,once,ASSLFLAGGYEQY
TRBJ2-2,TRBV4-3,few,ASSQEPSENTGELF
TRBJ2-5,TRBV9,NA,ASSAVAGAQETQY
TRBJ1-2,TRBV5-5,NA,ASSLDRVYGYT
TRBJ2-5,TRBV6-1,NA,ATRWRDGGTQY
TRBJ2-2,TRBV5-1,once,ASSAPPQGENTGELF
TRBJ2-5,TRBV7-9,NA,ASSLIGASGQETQY
TRBJ1-1,TRBV9,once,ASSVGPRQGQAF
TRBJ2-2,TRBV7-2,NA,ASSWDYPNTGELF
TRBJ1-4,TRBV19,NA,ASSGLIPNGELF
TRBJ2-3,TRBV2,NA,ASSEGRAGAGDTQY
TRBJ2-7,TRBV5-1,NA,ASSMGQGYYEQY
TRBJ2-7,TRBV29-1,NA,SVDISQGASKQY
TRBJ1-2,TRBV7-2,NA,ASSLGREDYGYT
TRBJ2-7,TRBV11-2,NA,ASSLEPLSGYEQY
TRBJ1-2,TRBV4-3,once,ASSQDRGNNYGYT
TRBJ2-7,TRBV11-3,NA,ASSRLGLPAYEQY
TRBJ1-6,TRBV10-1,NA,ANPKRTVYHSPLH
TRBJ2-3,TRBV11-3,few,ASSLMSADTQY
TRBJ1-4,TRBV5-1,NA,ASSTGGVGEKLF
TRBJ1-1,TRBV5-1,NA,ASSFRVTGGTEAF
TRBJ2-3,TRBV11-3,NA,ASSFGGVADTQY
TRBJ2-3,TRBV4-1,once,ASSQGLAGLRTDTQY
TRBJ2-1,TRBV4-1,NA,ASSQARDSYNEQF
TRBJ2-1,TRBV19,NA,ASSPGQVAEQF
TRBJ2-2,TRBV5-1,NA,ASSGRTGNTGELF
NA,TRBV6-5,NA,ASSYTQGASYEQY